This TCR beta chain was recorded in a study of blood T cell repertoires in COVID-19. Study in general: Donors in the United States, Italy and Spain gave samples during acute or convalescent COVID-19.

With 1 base clipped from V and 4 bases from J, the junction kept 10 bases outside the gene matches. Germline assignment: CDR1 SGHVS and CDR2 FQNEAQ. The CDR3 is made up of 16 amino acids. Under the authors' procedure: Reference gene primer amplification gave nucleated cell count estimates. TCRdb's table, derived via immunoSEQ multiplex PCR, lists solely in-frame clones and lacks some. V and J calls and clone size follow that table, whereas D and trimming were derived from the DNA. The table lists fewer than 80,000 clones, roughly 92% of them singletons. This sequence originates from a human donor in a cohort sampled during active COVID-19. The sample taken for sequencing was peripheral blood. The chain couples TRBV7-8 to TRBJ2-7; 7 nucleotides match TRBD2. The CDR3 region has the DNA TGTGCCAGCAGCTTAGGGGTCAGCGGGATCTCGTACGAGCAGTACTTC. Amino acids: CASSLGVSGISYEQYF.